What follows is one T cell receptor beta chain and its context. Its specificity is not known. The PCR contained 60 Vbeta and 13 Jbeta primers. Produced via immunoSEQ multiplex PCR; TCRdb's table is partial and in-frame only. The sample comprises 150,000 to 200,000 clones, approximately 79% of which are singletons, and around 2% rests with the top ten. These data originate in a study of cytomegalovirus exposure and HLA in healthy donors. Across the whole study: Drawn from HLA-typed donors, about 85 million unique TCRs were held in an early data release.

The donors (healthy individuals) were bone marrow donors. There were likely unrecorded immune exposures, though donors were nominally healthy when sampled. The V end lost 0 bases, the J end lost 11 bases, and 13 bases lay between the germline ends. Looked up from germline, CDR1 is SNHLY and CDR2 is FYNNEI. The CDR3 loop spans 14 amino acids. Points from the study as a whole: Researchers left out some V segments, among them TRBV6-2 and TRBV6-3, as indistinguishable.

The chain combines TRBV2 with TRBJ1-4; the D gene is possibly TRBD1 (5 bases). The receptor's source is a human donor in good health. Sequences were obtained from PBMCs. The CDR3 region is CASSEATVVLKLFF. The CDR3 DNA reads TGTGCCAGCAGTGAAGCGACAGTTGTCTTGAAACTGTTTTTT.